The TCR beta chain described here comes from a study of cytomegalovirus exposure and HLA in healthy donors. Looking at the study overall: Clustering assigned over 70% of the approximately 400 genotyped donors to the Caucasian-associated ancestry cluster. Study-wide results and caveats: What was likely a sequencing artifact was a cluster of highly shared sequence variants. It was only CMV serostatus that was available as immune exposure information.

V lost 2 bases, J lost 0 bases, and 15 bases lay in between. The CDR3 extends over 17 amino acids. Germline V gene data show CDR1 as MNHEY and CDR2 as SMNVEV (reference sequence). Primers: 60 Vbeta forward and 13 Jbeta reverse. Sequencing was performed with immunoSEQ multiplex PCR; in TCRdb, only in-frame clones are kept and a portion is missing. The sample lists fewer than 110,000 clones, approximately 79% occurring once. With respect to this clone: Antigen unknown.

The genes are TRBV27 and TRBJ2-3, with a possible D match to TRBD2 (5 bases). The sample taken for sequencing was PBMCs. The sequence was collected from a middle-aged man in good health and CMV-seropositive. The DNA for the CDR3 is TGTGCCAGCAGTTTAGGTCAACGCGGGTCTAGCACAGATACGCAGTATTTT. Protein: CASSLGQRGSSTDTQYF.